A single sample gave rise to the 13 T cell receptor beta chains below, sequenced in a study of esophageal squamous cell carcinoma under preoperative chemotherapy. Documented time point: before preoperative PTX-NDP chemotherapy. TCRdb reprocessed the PCR reads via MiXCR and lists one record per CDR3 protein. Here the sample spans about 30,000 distinct CDR3 sequences, roughly 50% being singletons. The biological material was taken from a patient given preoperative chemotherapy. The source is a human donor with esophageal squamous cell carcinoma. The donor label of this sample is uncertain.

This clonotype came up many times. A much larger clone lies a single base off, so this may be a read error. V gene TRBV7-9 combines with J gene TRBJ2-1, with TRBD1 as a possible D gene (5 bases). CDR1 is SEHNR, CDR2 FQNEAQ, per germline (reference sequence). This CDR3 has 14 residues. Between the trimmed V and J ends, which lost 4 bases and 13 bases, there was a span of 20 bases. CDR3 nucleotide sequence: TGTGCCAGCAGCTCCGTCCAGGGCCAAGAGACCCAGTTCTTC. It is translated as CASSSVQGQETQFF. Combining the CDR3 with reference TRBV7-9 and TRBJ2-1 gives the whole variable domain DTGVSQNPRHKITKRGQNVTFRCDPISEHNRLYWYRQTLGQGPEFLTYFQNEAQLEKSRLLSDRFSAERPKGSFSTLEIQRTEQGDSAMYLCASSSVQGQETQFFGPGTRLTVL.

With regard to this clonotype: One end of the junction varies from germline; a read error may be responsible. The chain has TRBV7-2 and TRBJ2-5; D may match TRBD1 or TRBD2 (6 bases each). The germline V gene encodes CDR1 SGHTA and CDR2 FQGNSA. The CDR3 contains 12 residues. For the CDR3, the DNA is TGTGCCGGCAGCCTAGATGAGGGGGGCCAGTACTTC. Translating it yields CAGSLDEGGQYF.

This clonotype was detected many times. This chain connects TRBV24-1 to TRBJ2-2, with 10 bases aligning to TRBD2. With V trimmed by 9 bases and J by 4 bases, 4 bases remained unmatched. The CDR3 is 14 residues long. Per germline, CDR1 KGHDR and CDR2 SFDVKD. The CDR3 loop reads CATGTSVGTGELFF. Here the CDR3 DNA reads TGTGCCACCGGGACTAGCGTGGGCACCGGGGAGCTGTTTTTT.

This clonotype was found a few times. The chain joins TRBV4-2 to TRBJ2-3, with a weak D call TRBD2 (6 bases). The CDR3 is made up of 17 amino acids. With 0 bases removed from V and 2 bases from J, the gap between germline ends came to 15 bases. From germline, CDR1 is LGHNA and CDR2 YNFKEQ. CDR3 in amino acids: CASSQEPSGRPTDTQYF. CDR3 sequence (DNA): TGTGCCAGCAGCCAAGAACCTTCCGGGAGACCCACAGATACGCAGTATTTT.

The rearrangement links TRBV6-5 to TRBJ2-1; 7 bases are a match to TRBD1. The closer fit of TRBJ2-7 to the DNA end suggests the J call may be wrong. Germline assignment: CDR1 MNHEY and CDR2 SVGAGI. The CDR3 runs to 15 residues. CDR3 in DNA: TGTGCCAGCAGTTCCCCCAAGGGGGCTGGGTACGAGCAGTACTTC. Encoded protein: CASSSPKGAGYEQYF.

In this sample, this clonotype turned up many times. The rearrangement uses TRBV7-2 and TRBJ1-6; 10 bases line up with TRBD1. V was pared by 4 bases and J by 10 bases, with 13 bases of the junction left unmatched. Germline CDR1 SGHTA, CDR2 FQGNSA. CDR3 length equals 17 residues. The CDR3, as DNA: TGTGCCAGCAGCTGGACCTCGACAGGGGGCGCGGGGTCACCCCTCCACTTT. Translated, it gives CASSWTSTGGAGSPLHF. The full variable domain, completed using reference TRBV7-2 and TRBJ1-6, is GAGVSQSPSNKVTEKGKDVELRCDPISGHTALYWYRQSLGQGLEFLIYFQGNSAPDKSGLPSDRFSAERTGGSVSTLTIQRTQQEDSAVYLCASSWTSTGGAGSPLHFGNGTRLTVT.

On this clonotype: One junction end does not reproduce the germline sequence, and a read error may be involved. This chain links TRBV7-2 with TRBJ2-3, with D tentatively TRBD2 (5 bases). The J call may be in error: the DNA end matches TRBJ2-7 better. Germline CDR1 is SGHTA and CDR2 is FQGNSA. The CDR3 has 15 amino acids. CDR3 nucleotides: TGTGGCAGCGGCACGGGGATTAGATCGGCAGATACGCAGTACTTC. Translating it yields CGSGTGIRSADTQYF.

This clonotype is large. The V gene is TRBV7-2, the J gene TRBJ2-1; D perhaps matches TRBD1 (6 bases). CDR1 and CDR2 from the germline V gene are SGHTA and FQGNSA. The CDR3 has 11 residues. Trimming left V 3 bases short and J 14 bases short, with 11 bases between. The CDR3 protein is CASSFQGMEFF. The CDR3 DNA is TGTGCCAGCAGCTTCCAGGGGATGGAGTTCTTC.

This clonotype was seen many times. The chain joins TRBV7-2 to TRBJ2-1, with 7 bases identical to TRBD1. This CDR3 has 15 residues. After removal of 7 bases from V and 10 bases from J, the junction contained 16 bases not matched to a gene. Per the germline V gene, CDR1 is SGHTA and CDR2 is FQGNSA. CDR3 coding DNA: TGTGCCAGCAAACATGACCGGGACAGCGCCTACGAGCAGTTCTTC. This sequence encodes CASKHDRDSAYEQFF.

V is TRBV7-2 and J is TRBJ2-3, with 9 bases matching TRBD2. The end of the DNA aligns better with TRBJ2-7, so the J call may be wrong. This CDR3 region has 14 residues. Germline assignment: CDR1 SGHTA and CDR2 FQGNSA. The CDR3 loop is CASSGAGGQDTQYF. CDR3 nucleotides: TGTGCCAGTTCGGGAGCGGGAGGCCAAGATACGCAGTACTTC.

This clonotype was seen many times. V usage is TRBV7-7 and J usage is TRBJ2-5, with D perhaps TRBD1 (5 bases). The CDR3 loop spans 13 amino acids. Trimming left V 4 bases short and J 5 bases short, with 11 bases between. CDR1 SSHAT and CDR2 FNYEAQ come from the germline V gene (reference sequence). CDR3: CASSYFPGETQYF. CDR3 in DNA: TGTGCCAGCAGCTATTTCCCAGGGGAGACCCAGTACTTC.

The CDR3 coding sequence is TGCGCCAGCAGCTCCGGGTTCAACAATGAGCAGTTCTTC. Residues: CASSSGFNNEQFF. This chain connects TRBV5-1 to TRBJ2-1; D ambiguous. The CDR3 totals 13 residues. The V end lost 3 bases, the J end lost 5 bases, and 9 bases lay between the germline ends. The V gene's germline CDR1 is SGHRS and CDR2 YFSETQ.

The chain joins TRBV7-2 to TRBJ2-1, with 10 bases identical to TRBD2. The better agreement between TRBJ2-5 and the DNA end casts doubt on the J call. Germline assignment: CDR1 SGHTA and CDR2 FQGNSA. The CDR3 consists of 17 residues. This CDR3 is CASSRGSGRRVGETQYF. The CDR3 DNA reads TGTGCCAGCAGCCGCGGTAGCGGGAGGAGGGTAGGAGAGACCCAGTACTTC.